This T cell receptor beta chain stems from a study of response to subunit inactivated influenza vaccine. The CDR3 sequence is 21 residues long. Per the germline V gene, CDR1 is MGHRA and CDR2 is YSYEKL. Unmatched junction bases numbered 13, after V lost 0 bases and J lost 0 bases. TCRdb passed the RT-PCR reads through MiXCR, listing each CDR3 protein once. This sample has 500,000 to 550,000 distinct CDR3 sequences, with approximately 20% found just once. A further study also used this sample, focusing on T cells expressing NK-cell markers. That work adds: A 5'RACE template switching approach incorporating UMIs was used to make TCR beta cDNA. Dominance of the CD3+CD56-NKG2C+ fraction by these clonotypes also held in several donors.

This TCR derives from a man between 45 and 60 years old who received an inactivated influenza vaccine. This chain connects TRBV4-1 to TRBJ2-1, with 11 bases fitting TRBD2. The sample consisted of CD4+ T cells sorted from PBMCs, taken about 12 days after vaccination. The CDR3 is CASSQDLVASGRLSSYNEQFF. The CDR3 coding sequence is TGCGCCAGCAGCCAAGATCTTGTGGCTAGCGGGAGGCTGAGCTCCTACAATGAGCAGTTCTTC.